The 17 T cell receptor beta chains presented below share a single source sample, sequenced in a study of T cells after yellow fever vaccination. TCRdb re-called the 5' RACE reads with MiXCR, one entry per CDR3 protein. The sample includes approximately 550,000 distinct CDR3 sequences, about 13% of them seen just once. The sequenced sample was PBMCs, obtained on the day of the yellow fever booster vaccination. These receptors were obtained from a man aged 25 to 45 who received the YFV17D yellow fever vaccine.

Many counts were recorded for this clonotype. J is TRBJ1-2 and V is TRBV7-2, with D perhaps TRBD1 (5 bases). The CDR3 contains 13 residues. Trimming removed 6 bases at V and 2 bases at J, with 10 bases between. Germline CDR1 and CDR2: SGHTA and FQGNSA. The CDR3 DNA reads as TGTGCCAGCAGTTACGACAGAAACTATGGCTACACCTTC. Its translation is CASSYDRNYGYTF.

As regards this clonotype: The junction departs from the called germline gene at one end, perhaps through a read error. The chain is built from TRBV20-1 and TRBJ2-2; TRBD2 agrees at 7 bases. This CDR3 has 16 amino acids. Germline-derived CDR1 and CDR2 are DFQATT and SNEGSKA (reference sequence). The CDR3 loop reads CCAKDSGPSNTGELFF. DNA for the CDR3: TGCTGTGCTAAAGATAGCGGGCCCTCGAACACCGGGGAGCTGTTTTTT.

This clonotype was counted only a few times. The V call is TRBV5-1, the J call TRBJ2-3, with D possibly being TRBD1 (5 bases). V was cut by 0 bases and J by 4 bases, with 12 bases left in between. The germline V gene encodes CDR1 SGHRS and CDR2 YFSETQ. The CDR3 length is 15 residues. CDR3 sequence: CASSLVAGISDTQYF. DNA for the CDR3: TGCGCCAGCAGCTTGGTTGCAGGGATCTCAGATACGCAGTATTTT.

J is TRBJ2-7 and V is TRBV7-2; D possibly matches TRBD1 or TRBD2 (5 bases each). Germline V CDR1 and CDR2: SGHTA, FQGNSA. Deletions cut 5 bases from V and 3 bases from J, with 14 bases between. The CDR3 runs 14 residues. The CDR3 is CASSAYRDHYEQYF. CDR3 DNA: TGTGCCAGCAGCGCGTATCGGGACCACTACGAGCAGTACTTC.

The chain recombines TRBV5-1 with TRBJ1-1; the match to TRBD1 covers 7 bases. The length of the CDR3 is 17 residues. Germline CDR1 reads SGHRS; CDR2 reads YFSETQ. V gave up 2 bases and J gave up 0 bases; unmatched junction bases: 10. The CDR3 DNA is TGCGCCAGCAGCTTAGGGACAGTCCTTAGCATGAACACTGAAGCTTTCTTT. Its protein product is CASSLGTVLSMNTEAFF.

The table lists this clonotype with a few counts. The chain uses TRBV6-2 or TRBV6-3 and TRBJ1-1, with 7 bases matching TRBD1. The CDR3 has 13 residues. The junction had 8 bases not matched to a gene; V was cut back by 5 bases and J by 8 bases. Germline values: CDR1 MNHEY, CDR2 SVGEGT. CDR3 protein: CASSRGTVMEAFF. In nucleotides, the CDR3 is TGTGCCAGCAGTCGTGGGACAGTAATGGAAGCTTTCTTT.

This clonotype was counted a few times. The CDR3 bases are TGTGCCAGCAGCTTTAGGACCCGACCGCAGCGAGAGACCCAGTACTTC. Amino acid sequence: CASSFRTRPQRETQYF. The chain recombines TRBV5-6 with TRBJ2-5; unclear D gene. V lost 2 bases and J 4 bases, leaving 18 bases between the germline ends. In germline, CDR1 is SGHDT, CDR2 YYEEEE. The CDR3 consists of 16 residues. The full variable domain, its missing parts supplied by reference TRBV5-6 and TRBJ2-5, is DAGVTQSPTHLIKTRGQQVTLRCSPKSGHDTVSWYQQALGQGPQFIFQYYEEEERQRGNFPDRFSGHQFPNYSSELNVNALLLGDSALYLCASSFRTRPQRETQYFGPGTRLLVL.

This clonotype was counted only a few times. This chain uses TRBV29-1 with TRBJ1-5; a weak D match, TRBD1 (5 bases). Germline values: CDR1 SQVTM, CDR2 ANQGSEA. This CDR3 region has 14 residues. The CDR3 bases are TGCAGTTTTGCAACGGGGACGGGCAATCAGCCCCAGCATTTT. This gives the protein CSFATGTGNQPQHF.

The chain combines TRBV7-2 with TRBJ1-4; the match to TRBD1 covers 8 bases. V dropped 0 bases and J dropped 6; count of bases not matched to a gene: 9. This CDR3 has 17 amino acids. Germline V gene sequence: CDR1 SGHTA, CDR2 FQGNSA. This CDR3 is CASSLAFRGQGDEKLFF. The CDR3 DNA is TGTGCCAGCAGCTTAGCGTTTAGAGGACAGGGAGATGAAAAACTGTTTTTT.

This clonotype appeared a few times. The chain couples TRBV5-1 to TRBJ2-7; D could derive from TRBD1 or TRBD2 (5 bases each). V was shortened by 4 bases and J by 0 bases, with 14 bases between the two germline ends. The germline V gene encodes CDR1 SGHRS and CDR2 YFSETQ. The CDR3 totals 15 residues. The CDR3 DNA follows: TGCGCCAGCAGCCGGGACGCGTACAACTCCTACGAGCAGTACTTC. Encoded protein: CASSRDAYNSYEQYF.

This clonotype has a handful of counts. The V gene is TRBV9, the J gene TRBJ2-5; tentatively, D is TRBD1 (5 bases). Germline V gene sequence: CDR1 SGDLS, CDR2 YYNGEE. Trimming left V 4 bases short and J 4 bases short, with 20 bases between. This CDR3 is built from 16 residues. CDR3 sequence reads: CASSPTTEQRGETQYF. The CDR3 nucleotides read TGTGCCAGCAGCCCTACTACGGAGCAAAGGGGAGAGACCCAGTACTTC. Combining the CDR3 with reference TRBV9 and TRBJ2-5 gives the whole variable domain DSGVTQTPKHLITATGQRVTLRCSPRSGDLSVYWYQQSLDQGLQFLIQYYNGEERAKGNILERFSAQQFPDLHSELNLSSLELGDSALYFCASSPTTEQRGETQYFGPGTRLLVL.

This clonotype was detected a few times. This chain uses TRBV10-3 with TRBJ1-1, with a possible D match to TRBD1 (5 bases). CDR3 size: 15 residues. The germline V and J ends were trimmed by 7 bases and 2 bases, with 17 bases remaining between them. Germline assignment: CDR1 ENHRY and CDR2 SYGVKD. DNA for the CDR3: TGTGCCATCAAATCAGGGACCGGGGCTAACACTGAAGCTTTCTTT. Amino acid sequence: CAIKSGTGANTEAFF.

This clonotype was picked up many times. The chain couples TRBV5-1 to TRBJ1-4; D remains ambiguous. This CDR3 is 14 amino acids long. V lost 2 bases, J lost 13 bases, and 18 bases lay in between. Germline loops: CDR1 SGHRS, CDR2 YFSETQ. The CDR3 coding sequence is TGCGCCAGCAGCTTTGGAGACCCGACATTCGGACTGTTTTTT. This sequence encodes CASSFGDPTFGLFF.

This chain uses TRBV7-9 with TRBJ1-2; perhaps TRBD1 as D (5 bases). The V gene lost 0 bases and the J gene lost 6 bases, with 11 bases spanning the gap. Germline assignment: CDR1 SEHNR and CDR2 FQNEAQ (reference sequence). CDR3 size: 14 residues. CDR3 DNA: TGTGCCAGCAGCTTAGCGGGACTCGGCGATGGCTACACCTTC. Residues: CASSLAGLGDGYTF.

This clonotype was picked up a small number of times. The CDR3 DNA sequence: TGCAGTGCTAGAGATAGCCTGACAAGCACAGATACGCAGTATTTT. Residues: CSARDSLTSTDTQYF. The gene calls are TRBV20-1 and TRBJ2-3; no definite D call. Germline V gene data show CDR1 as DFQATT and CDR2 as SNEGSKA (reference sequence). This CDR3 region has 15 residues. V was pared by 0 bases and J by 0 bases, with 10 bases between.

In DNA form, the CDR3 reads TGCAGTGCTAGGGACTCCAGTGATGGGACCCAGTACTTC. It specifies CSARDSSDGTQYF. This chain links TRBV20-1 with TRBJ2-5; D perhaps matches TRBD2 (5 bases). The germline CDR1 and CDR2 sequences are DFQATT and SNEGSKA (reference sequence). V was pared by 3 bases and J by 7 bases, with 15 bases between. The length of the CDR3 is 13 residues.

The chain joins TRBV20-1 to TRBJ2-2; TRBD2 aligns across 11 bases. This CDR3 region has 14 residues. J was trimmed by 4 bases and V by 3 bases; bases with no gene match: 1. Germline V gene data show CDR1 as DFQATT and CDR2 as SNEGSKA (reference sequence). In nucleotides, the CDR3 is TGCAGTGCTAGGACTAGCGGGACCACCGGGGAGCTGTTTTTT. This sequence encodes CSARTSGTTGELFF.